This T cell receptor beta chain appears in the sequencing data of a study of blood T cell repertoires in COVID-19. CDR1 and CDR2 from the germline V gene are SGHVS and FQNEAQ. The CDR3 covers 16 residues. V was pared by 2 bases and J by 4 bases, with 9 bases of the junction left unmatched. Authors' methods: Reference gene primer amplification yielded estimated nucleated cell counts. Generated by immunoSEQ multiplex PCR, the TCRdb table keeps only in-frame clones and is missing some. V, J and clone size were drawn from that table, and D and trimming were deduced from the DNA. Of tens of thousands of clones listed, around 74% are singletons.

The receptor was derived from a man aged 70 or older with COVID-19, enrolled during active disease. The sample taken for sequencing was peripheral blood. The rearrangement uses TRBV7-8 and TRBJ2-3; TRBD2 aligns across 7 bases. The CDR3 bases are TGTGCCAGCAGCTTAAGACGACTAGCTGATCCAGATACGCAGTATTTT. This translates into CASSLRRLADPDTQYF.